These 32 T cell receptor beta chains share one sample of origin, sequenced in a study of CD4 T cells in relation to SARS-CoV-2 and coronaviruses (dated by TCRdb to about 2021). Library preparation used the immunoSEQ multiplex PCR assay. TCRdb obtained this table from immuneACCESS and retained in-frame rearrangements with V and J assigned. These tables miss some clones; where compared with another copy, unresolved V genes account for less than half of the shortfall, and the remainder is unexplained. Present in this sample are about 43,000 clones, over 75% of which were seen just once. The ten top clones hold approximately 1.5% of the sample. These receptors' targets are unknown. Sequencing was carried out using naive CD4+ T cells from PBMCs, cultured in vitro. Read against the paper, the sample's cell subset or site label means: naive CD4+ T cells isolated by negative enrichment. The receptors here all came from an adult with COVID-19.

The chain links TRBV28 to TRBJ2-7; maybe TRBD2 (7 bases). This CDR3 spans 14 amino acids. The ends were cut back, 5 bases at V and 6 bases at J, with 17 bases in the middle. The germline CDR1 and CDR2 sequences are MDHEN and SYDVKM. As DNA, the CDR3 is TGTGCCAGCAGTATTGGGGGGGGGCAATTCGAGCAGTACTTC. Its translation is CASSIGGGQFEQYF.

The CDR3: CASSSGTALYNEQFF. CDR3 bases: TGTGCCAGCAGTTCGGGGACAGCGCTCTACAATGAGCAGTTCTTC. The chain links TRBV27 to TRBJ2-1; 7 nucleotides agree with TRBD1. This CDR3 has 15 amino acids. The V gene end was trimmed by 4 bases and the J gene end by 3 bases; junction bases not matched to a gene: 6. CDR1 and CDR2 from the germline V gene are MNHEY and SMNVEV (reference sequence).

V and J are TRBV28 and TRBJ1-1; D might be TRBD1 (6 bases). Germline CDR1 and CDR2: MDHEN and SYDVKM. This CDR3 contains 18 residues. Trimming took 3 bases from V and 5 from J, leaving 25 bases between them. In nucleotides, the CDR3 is TGTGCCAGCAGTTTCGGTCCTAGGACAGTCCGGGGGGGAACTGAAGCTTTCTTT. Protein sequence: CASSFGPRTVRGGTEAFF.

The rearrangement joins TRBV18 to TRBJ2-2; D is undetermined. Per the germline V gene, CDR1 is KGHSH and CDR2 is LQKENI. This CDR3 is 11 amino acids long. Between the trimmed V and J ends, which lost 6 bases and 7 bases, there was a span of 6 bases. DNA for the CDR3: TGTGCCAGCTCTTCGGGCGGGGAGCTGTTTTTT. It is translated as CASSSGGELFF.

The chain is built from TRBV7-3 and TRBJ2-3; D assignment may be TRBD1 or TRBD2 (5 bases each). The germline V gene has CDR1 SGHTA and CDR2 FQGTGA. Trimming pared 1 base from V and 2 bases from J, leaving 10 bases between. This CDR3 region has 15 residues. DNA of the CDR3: TGTGCCAGCAGCTTAATCGGGGCGAACACAGATACGCAGTATTTT. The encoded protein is CASSLIGANTDTQYF.

The CDR3 region has the DNA TGTGCCAGCAACACTGGGGGCTCCACCGGGGAGCTGTTTTTT. Protein product: CASNTGGSTGELFF. The chain employs TRBV28 and TRBJ2-2, with D possibly matching TRBD1 (6 bases). Trimming stripped 7 bases from V and 4 bases from J, with 13 bases between. The CDR3 totals 14 residues. Germline V gene lookup returns CDR1 MDHEN and CDR2 SYDVKM.

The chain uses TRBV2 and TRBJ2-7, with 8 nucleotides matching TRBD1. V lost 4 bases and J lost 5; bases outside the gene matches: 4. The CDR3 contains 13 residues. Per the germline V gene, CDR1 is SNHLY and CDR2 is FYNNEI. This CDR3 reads CASSVTGAHEQYF. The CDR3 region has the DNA TGTGCCAGCAGTGTGACAGGGGCCCACGAGCAGTACTTC.

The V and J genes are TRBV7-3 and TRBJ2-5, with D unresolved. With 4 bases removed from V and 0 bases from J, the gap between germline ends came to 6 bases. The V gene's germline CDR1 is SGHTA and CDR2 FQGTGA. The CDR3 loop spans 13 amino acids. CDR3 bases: TGTGCCAGCAGCTCGACTGACCAAGAGACCCAGTACTTC. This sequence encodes CASSSTDQETQYF.

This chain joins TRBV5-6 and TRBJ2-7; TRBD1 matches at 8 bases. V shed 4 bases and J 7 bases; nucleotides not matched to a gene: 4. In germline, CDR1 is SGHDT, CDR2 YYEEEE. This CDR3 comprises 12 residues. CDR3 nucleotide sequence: TGTGCCAGCAGCATGGACAGGGTAGAGCAGTACTTC. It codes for CASSMDRVEQYF.

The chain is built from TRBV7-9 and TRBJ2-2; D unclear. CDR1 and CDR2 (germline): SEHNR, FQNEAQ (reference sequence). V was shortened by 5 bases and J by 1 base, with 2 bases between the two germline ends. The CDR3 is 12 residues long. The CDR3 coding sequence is TGTGCCAGCAGCCTGAACACCGGGGAGCTGTTTTTT. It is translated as CASSLNTGELFF.

The CDR3 is CATDPSPGQFEKLFF. The CDR3 DNA reads as TGTGCCACCGACCCCTCACCGGGACAGTTCGAAAAACTGTTTTTT. The chain has TRBV28 and TRBJ1-4; 7 bases are a match to TRBD1. J gave up 8 bases and V 10 bases, and 16 bases lay outside the gene matches. The CDR3 is 15 amino acids. The germline V gene has CDR1 MDHEN and CDR2 SYDVKM.

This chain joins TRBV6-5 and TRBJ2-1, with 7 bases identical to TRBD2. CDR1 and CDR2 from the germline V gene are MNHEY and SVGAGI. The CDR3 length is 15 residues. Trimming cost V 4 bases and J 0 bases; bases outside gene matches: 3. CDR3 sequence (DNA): TGTGCCAGCAGTTCCACTAGCGCCTCCTACAATGAGCAGTTCTTC. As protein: CASSSTSASYNEQFF.

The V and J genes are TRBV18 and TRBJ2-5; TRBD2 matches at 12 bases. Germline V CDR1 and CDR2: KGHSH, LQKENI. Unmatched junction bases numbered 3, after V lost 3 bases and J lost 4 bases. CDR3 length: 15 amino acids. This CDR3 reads CASSPPGLAGETQYF. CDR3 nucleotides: TGTGCCAGCTCACCGCCGGGACTAGCGGGAGAGACCCAGTACTTC.

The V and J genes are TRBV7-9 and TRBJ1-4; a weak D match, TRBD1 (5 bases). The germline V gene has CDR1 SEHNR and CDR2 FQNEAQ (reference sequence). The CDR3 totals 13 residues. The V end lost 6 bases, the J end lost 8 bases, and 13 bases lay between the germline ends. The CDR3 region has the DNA TGTGCCAGCAGGGGTGGGCAGGGAGAAAAACTGTTTTTT. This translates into CASRGGQGEKLFF.

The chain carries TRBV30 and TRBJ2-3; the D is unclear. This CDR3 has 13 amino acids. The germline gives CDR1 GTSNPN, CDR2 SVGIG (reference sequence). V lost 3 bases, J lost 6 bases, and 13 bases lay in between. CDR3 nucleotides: TGTGCCTGGAGCCAAAACACTGGGGATACGCAGTATTTT. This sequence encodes CAWSQNTGDTQYF.

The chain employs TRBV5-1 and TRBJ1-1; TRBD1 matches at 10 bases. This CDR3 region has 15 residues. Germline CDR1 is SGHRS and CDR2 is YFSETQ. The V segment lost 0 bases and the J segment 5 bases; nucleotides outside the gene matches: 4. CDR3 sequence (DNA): TGCGCCAGCAGCTTGGGACAGGGGGCGCGGACTGAAGCTTTCTTT. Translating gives CASSLGQGARTEAFF. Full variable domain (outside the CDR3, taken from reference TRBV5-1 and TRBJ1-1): KAGVTQTPRYLIKTRGQQVTLSCSPISGHRSVSWYQQTPGQGLQFLFEYFSETQRNKGNFPGRFSGRQFSNSRSEMNVSTLELGDSALYLCASSLGQGARTEAFFGQGTRLTVV.

CDR3 sequence (DNA): TGTGCCATCAGCGGGACTAGCGGGATAGGGAGGAATGAGCAGTTCTTC. Protein sequence: CAISGTSGIGRNEQFF. The chain employs TRBV10-3 and TRBJ2-1, with 13 bases aligning to TRBD2. This CDR3 contains 16 residues. Germline values: CDR1 ENHRY, CDR2 SYGVKD. V lost 6 bases, J lost 7 bases, and 9 bases stayed unmatched.

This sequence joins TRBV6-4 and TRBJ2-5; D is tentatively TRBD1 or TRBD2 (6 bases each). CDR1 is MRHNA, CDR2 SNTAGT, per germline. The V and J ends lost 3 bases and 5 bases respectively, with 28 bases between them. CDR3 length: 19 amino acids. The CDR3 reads CASSERGVWGSGSRETQYF. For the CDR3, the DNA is TGTGCCAGCAGTGAAAGGGGGGTATGGGGTTCCGGGAGCCGGGAGACCCAGTACTTC.

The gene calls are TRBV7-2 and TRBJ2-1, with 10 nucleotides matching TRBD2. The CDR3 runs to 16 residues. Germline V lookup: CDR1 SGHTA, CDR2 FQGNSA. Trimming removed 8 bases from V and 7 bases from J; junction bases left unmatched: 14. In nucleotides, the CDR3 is TGTGCCAGCCAAGGACTTCCTAGCGGGAGAGGGAATGAGCAGTTCTTC. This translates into CASQGLPSGRGNEQFF.

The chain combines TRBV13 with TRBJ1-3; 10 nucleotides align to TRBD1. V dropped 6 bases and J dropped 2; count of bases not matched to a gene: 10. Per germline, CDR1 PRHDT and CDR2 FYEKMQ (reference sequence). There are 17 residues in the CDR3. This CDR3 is CASSRSGGQGAGNTIYF. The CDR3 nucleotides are TGTGCCAGCAGTCGTTCTGGCGGACAGGGGGCTGGAAACACCATATATTTT.

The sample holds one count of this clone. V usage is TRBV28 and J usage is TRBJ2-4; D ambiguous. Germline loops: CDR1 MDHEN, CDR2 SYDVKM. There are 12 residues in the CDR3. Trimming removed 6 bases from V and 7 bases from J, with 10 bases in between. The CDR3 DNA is TGTGCCAGCAGGGAGCGATCGAACATTCAGTACTTC. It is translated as CASRERSNIQYF.

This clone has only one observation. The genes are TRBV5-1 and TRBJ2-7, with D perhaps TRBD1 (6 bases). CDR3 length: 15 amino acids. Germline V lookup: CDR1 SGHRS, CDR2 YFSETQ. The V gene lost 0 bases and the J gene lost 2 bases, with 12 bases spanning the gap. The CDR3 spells CASSLGQADTYEQYF. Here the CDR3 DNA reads TGCGCCAGCAGCTTGGGACAGGCCGATACCTACGAGCAGTACTTC.

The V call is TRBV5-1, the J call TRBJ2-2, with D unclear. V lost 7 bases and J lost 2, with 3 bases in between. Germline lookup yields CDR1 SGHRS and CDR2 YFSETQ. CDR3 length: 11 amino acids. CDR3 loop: CASHNTGELFF. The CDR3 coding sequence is TGCGCCAGCCATAACACCGGGGAGCTGTTTTTT.

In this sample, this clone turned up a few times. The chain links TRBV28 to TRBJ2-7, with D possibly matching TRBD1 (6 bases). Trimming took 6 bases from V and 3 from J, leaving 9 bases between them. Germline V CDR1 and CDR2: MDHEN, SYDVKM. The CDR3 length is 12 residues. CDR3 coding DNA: TGTGCCAGCAGACAGGACAGCTACGAGCAGTACTTC. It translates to CASRQDSYEQYF.

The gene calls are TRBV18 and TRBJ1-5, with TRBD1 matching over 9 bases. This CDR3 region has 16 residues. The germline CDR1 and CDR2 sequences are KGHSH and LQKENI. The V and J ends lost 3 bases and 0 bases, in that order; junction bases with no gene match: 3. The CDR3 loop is CASSPGQGSSNQPQHF. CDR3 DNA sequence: TGTGCCAGCTCACCGGGACAGGGTAGTAGCAATCAGCCCCAGCATTTT. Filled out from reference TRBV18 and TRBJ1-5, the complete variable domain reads NAGVMQNPRHLVRRRGQEARLRCSPMKGHSHVYWYRQLPEEGLKFMVYLQKENIIDESGMPKERFSAEFPKEGPSILRIQQVVRGDSAAYFCASSPGQGSSNQPQHFGDGTRLSIL.

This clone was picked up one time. CDR3: CASSYPSFDTQYF. The CDR3 DNA is TGTGCCAGCAGCTATCCGTCTTTTGATACGCAGTATTTT. The gene calls are TRBV7-9 and TRBJ2-3; D remains unclear. Trimming took 4 bases from V and 6 from J, leaving 11 bases between them. Germline CDR1 and CDR2: SEHNR and FQNEAQ (reference sequence). The CDR3 runs to 13 residues.

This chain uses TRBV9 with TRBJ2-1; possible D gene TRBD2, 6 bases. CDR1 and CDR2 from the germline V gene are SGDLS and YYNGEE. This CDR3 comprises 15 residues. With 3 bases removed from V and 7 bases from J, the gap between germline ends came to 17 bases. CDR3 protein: CASSASSGGVNEQFF. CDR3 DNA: TGTGCCAGCAGCGCCAGCAGTGGCGGGGTTAATGAGCAGTTCTTC.

The CDR3 DNA reads as TGTGCCACCAGCAGAGATCTTGCAGCGGGAGGTGGTGAGCAGTTCTTC. As protein: CATSRDLAAGGGEQFF. This chain joins TRBV15 and TRBJ2-1, with 9 bases lining up with TRBD2. The CDR3 is 16 amino acids. Unmatched junction bases numbered 9, after V lost 0 bases and J lost 9 bases. Germline CDR1 reads LNHNV; CDR2 reads YYDKDF (reference sequence).

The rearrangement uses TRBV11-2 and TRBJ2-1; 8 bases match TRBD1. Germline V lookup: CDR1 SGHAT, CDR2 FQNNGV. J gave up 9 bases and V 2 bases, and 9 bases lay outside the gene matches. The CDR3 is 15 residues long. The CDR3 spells CASSLSPTGVGEQFF. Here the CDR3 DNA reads TGTGCCAGCAGCTTAAGTCCGACAGGGGTGGGTGAGCAGTTCTTC.

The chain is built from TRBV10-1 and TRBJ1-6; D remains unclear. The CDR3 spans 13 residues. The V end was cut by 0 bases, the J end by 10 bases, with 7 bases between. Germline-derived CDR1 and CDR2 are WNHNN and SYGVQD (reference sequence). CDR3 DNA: TGCGCCAGCAGTGAGTCGAAAGCATCACCCCTCCACTTT. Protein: CASSESKASPLHF.

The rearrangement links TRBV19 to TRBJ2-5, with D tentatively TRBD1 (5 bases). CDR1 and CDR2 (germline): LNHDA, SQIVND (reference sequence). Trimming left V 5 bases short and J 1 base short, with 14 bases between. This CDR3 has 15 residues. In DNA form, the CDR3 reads TGTGCCAGTAGTCCCTTGGGGCTTGTCCAAGAGACCCAGTACTTC. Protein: CASSPLGLVQETQYF.

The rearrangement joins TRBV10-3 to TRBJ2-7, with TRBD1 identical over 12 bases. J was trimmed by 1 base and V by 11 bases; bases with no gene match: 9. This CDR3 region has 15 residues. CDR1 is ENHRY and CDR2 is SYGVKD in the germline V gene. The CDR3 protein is CAPPGQGANSYEQYF. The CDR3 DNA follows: TGTGCCCCACCGGGACAGGGGGCAAATTCCTACGAGCAGTACTTC.